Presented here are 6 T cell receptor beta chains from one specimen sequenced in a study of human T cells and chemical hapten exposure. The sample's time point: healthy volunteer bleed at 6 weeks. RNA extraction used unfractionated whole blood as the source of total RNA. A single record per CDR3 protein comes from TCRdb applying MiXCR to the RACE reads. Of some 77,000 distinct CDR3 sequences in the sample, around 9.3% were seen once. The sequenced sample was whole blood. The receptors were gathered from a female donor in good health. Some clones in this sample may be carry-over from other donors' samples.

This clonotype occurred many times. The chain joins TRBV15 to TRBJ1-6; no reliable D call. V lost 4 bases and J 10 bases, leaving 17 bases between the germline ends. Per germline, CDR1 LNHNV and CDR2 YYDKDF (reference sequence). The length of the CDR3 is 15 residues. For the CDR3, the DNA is TGTGCCACCAGCATAGACCCCCTGGCAGGCTCACCCCTCCACTTT. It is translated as CATSIDPLAGSPLHF.

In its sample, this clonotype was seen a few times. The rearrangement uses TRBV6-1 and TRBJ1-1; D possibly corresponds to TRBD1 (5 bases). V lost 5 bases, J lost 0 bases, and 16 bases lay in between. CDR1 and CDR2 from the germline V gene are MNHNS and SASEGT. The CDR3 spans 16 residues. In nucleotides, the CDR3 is TGTGCCAGCAGTTATCGGGGGGATGAAATGAACACTGAAGCTTTCTTT. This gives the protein CASSYRGDEMNTEAFF.

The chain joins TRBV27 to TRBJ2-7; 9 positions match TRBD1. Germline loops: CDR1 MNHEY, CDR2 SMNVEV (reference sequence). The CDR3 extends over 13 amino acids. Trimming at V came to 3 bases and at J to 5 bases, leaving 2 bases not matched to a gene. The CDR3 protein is CASSFRDRDEQYF. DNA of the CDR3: TGTGCCAGCAGTTTCCGGGACAGGGACGAGCAGTACTTC.

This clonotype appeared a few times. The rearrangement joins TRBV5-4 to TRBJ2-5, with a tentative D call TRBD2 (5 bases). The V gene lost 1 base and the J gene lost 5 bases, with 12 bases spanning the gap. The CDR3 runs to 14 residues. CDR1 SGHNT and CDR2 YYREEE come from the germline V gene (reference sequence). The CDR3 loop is CASSLSLGEETQYF. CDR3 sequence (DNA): TGTGCCAGCAGCTTGAGTCTGGGAGAGGAGACCCAGTACTTC.

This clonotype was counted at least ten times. CDR3 loop: CASSLRGSGAGELFF. The CDR3 nucleotides are TGTGCCAGCAGCCTAAGGGGATCCGGGGCCGGGGAGCTGTTTTTT. The rearrangement joins TRBV7-2 to TRBJ2-2; tentatively, D is TRBD1 or TRBD2 (5 bases each). The germline CDR1 and CDR2 sequences are SGHTA and FQGNSA. Deletions cut 5 bases from V and 6 bases from J, with 16 bases between. The CDR3 consists of 15 residues.

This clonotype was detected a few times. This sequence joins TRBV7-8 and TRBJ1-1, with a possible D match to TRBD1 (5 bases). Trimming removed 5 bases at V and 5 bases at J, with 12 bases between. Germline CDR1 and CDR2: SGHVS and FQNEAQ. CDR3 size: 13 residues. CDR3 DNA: TGTGCCAGCAGCGCTCATGGGGGGACTGAAGCTTTCTTT. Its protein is CASSAHGGTEAFF. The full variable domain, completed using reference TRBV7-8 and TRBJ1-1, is GAGVSQSPRYKVAKRGQDVALRCDPISGHVSLFWYQQALGQGPEFLTYFQNEAQLDKSGLPSDRFFAERPEGSVSTLKIQRTQQEDSAVYLCASSAHGGTEAFFGQGTRLTVV.